This T cell receptor beta chain was profiled in a study of cytomegalovirus exposure and HLA in healthy donors. Study outcomes and limitations: The listing of 150 to 200 TCR beta chains classed them as cytomegalovirus-associated. Confirmation in vitro established that a few CMV-associated chains were specific for CMV antigens. Some V segments could not be told apart, so they were left out, TRBV6-2 and TRBV6-3 among them.

At sampling all donors were nominally healthy, likely with unrecorded immune exposures. PCR used 60 Vbeta primers and 13 Jbeta primers. Profiled with immunoSEQ multiplex PCR; TCRdb holds only in-frame clones, not every one. The table records some 57,000 clones, 70% of them present only once. This CDR3 has 15 amino acids. The J segment lost 3 bases and the V segment lost 1 base, leaving 5 bases of the junction unmatched. Germline CDR1 and CDR2: SGHTA and FQGNSA. Regarding this clone: Its antigen is currently unknown.

Input material: PBMCs. This chain connects TRBV7-2 to TRBJ1-1, with 7 nucleotides matching TRBD1. The clonotype was recovered from a woman aged 55-69 years in good health and CMV-seropositive. CDR3: CASSLDDRADTEAFF. For the CDR3, the DNA is TGTGCCAGCAGCTTAGACGACAGGGCGGACACTGAAGCTTTCTTT. Variable domain in full (rest from reference TRBV7-2 and TRBJ1-1): GAGVSQSPSNKVTEKGKDVELRCDPISGHTALYWYRQSLGQGLEFLIYFQGNSAPDKSGLPSDRFSAERTGGSVSTLTIQRTQQEDSAVYLCASSLDDRADTEAFFGQGTRLTVV.